This T cell receptor (beta chain) was observed in a study of blood T cell repertoires in COVID-19. Study at large: COVID-19 samples from acute and convalescent phases originated in the United States, Italy and Spain. PBMCs, B-cell-depleted T cells, or T cells provided the cDNA or gDNA that made up the material.

The sample holds a few counts of this clone. Original processing methods: Researchers report that nucleated cell counts were estimated from reference gene primer amplification. TCRdb's copy holds only in-frame clones and misses some; the assay was immunoSEQ multiplex PCR. Clonal size and the V and J genes are those of that table, whereas D and trimming came from the DNA. The sample records 35,000 to 40,000 clones, about 85% being singletons. Patients at the Seattle site were enrolled during active infection and followed longitudinally. The CDR3 totals 12 residues. V lost 4 bases to trimming and J lost 6 bases, with 10 bases between them. CDR1 is GTSNPN and CDR2 is SVGIG in the germline V gene (reference sequence).

V usage is TRBV30 and J usage is TRBJ1-5, with D perhaps matching TRBD1 (6 bases). This receptor was identified in a man aged 55 to 70 with COVID-19, enrolled during active disease. Sequences were obtained from peripheral blood. The CDR3 DNA reads as TGTGCCTGGAATACAGGGACTCAGCCCCAGCATTTT. Amino acids: CAWNTGTQPQHF.